The present T cell receptor beta chain was sequenced within a study of prognosis after radiotherapy for stage I lung cancer. The study's findings and limits: It was in patients who developed distant metastases that Shannon entropy after stereotactic body radiation therapy was lower.

None of the patients had undergone chemotherapy or radiotherapy beforehand or had any other malignancy, and each showed node-negative status on CT and PET/CT. This clonotype was seen many times. Its antigen remains unidentified. From genomic DNA, TCR beta CDR3 was amplified by two-round multiplex PCR. First-round PCR used primers specific to each TRBV and TRBJ gene. MiXCR, applied by TCRdb to the multiplex PCR reads, yields one record per CDR3 protein. The sample has 30,000 to 40,000 distinct CDR3 sequences, around 30% seen once. Germline trimming cut 1 base from V and 9 bases from J; bases unmatched to any gene: 9. The CDR3 sequence is 15 residues long. From germline, CDR1 is DFQATT and CDR2 SNEGSKA (reference sequence).

The receptor's source is a donor over 45 with non-small cell lung cancer. This chain joins TRBV20-1 and TRBJ1-6, with 7 positions matching TRBD1. Sequencing was performed on PBMCs, taken before or after stereotactic body radiation therapy (not recorded which). This chain's CDR3 is CSARGRTGLSSPLHF. CDR3 bases: TGCAGTGCTAGAGGAAGGACAGGTCTTAGTTCACCCCTCCACTTT.